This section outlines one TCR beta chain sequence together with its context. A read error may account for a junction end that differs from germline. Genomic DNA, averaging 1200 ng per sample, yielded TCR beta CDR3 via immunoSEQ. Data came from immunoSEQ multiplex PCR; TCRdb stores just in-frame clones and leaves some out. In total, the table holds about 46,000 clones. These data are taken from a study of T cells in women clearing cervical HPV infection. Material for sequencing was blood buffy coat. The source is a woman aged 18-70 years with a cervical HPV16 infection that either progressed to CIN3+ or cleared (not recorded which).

Partial CDR3 DNA: TGTGCTAGCAGCACAGGGGAACCCAATGAG. Its protein is CASSTGEPNE. The full CDR3 is CASSTGEPNEQFF. The chain carries TRBV7-7 and TRBJ2-1; 7 positions match TRBD1. The read terminates 3 residues ahead of where the CDR3 ends, so the germline J gene completes it. The CDR3 has 13 residues. Germline CDR1 reads SSHAT; CDR2 reads FNYEAQ (reference sequence).